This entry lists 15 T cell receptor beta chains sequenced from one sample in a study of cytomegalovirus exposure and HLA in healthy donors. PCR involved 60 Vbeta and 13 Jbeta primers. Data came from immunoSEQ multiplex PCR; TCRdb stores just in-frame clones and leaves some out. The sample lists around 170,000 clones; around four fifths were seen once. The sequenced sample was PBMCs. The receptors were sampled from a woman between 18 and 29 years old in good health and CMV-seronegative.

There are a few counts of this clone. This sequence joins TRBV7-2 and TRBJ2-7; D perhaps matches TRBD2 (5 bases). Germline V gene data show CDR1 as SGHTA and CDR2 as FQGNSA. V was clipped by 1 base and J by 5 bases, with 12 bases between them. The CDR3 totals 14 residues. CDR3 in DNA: TGTGCCAGCAGCTTAGGTAGGGTGAGGGACGAGCAGTACTTC. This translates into CASSLGRVRDEQYF.

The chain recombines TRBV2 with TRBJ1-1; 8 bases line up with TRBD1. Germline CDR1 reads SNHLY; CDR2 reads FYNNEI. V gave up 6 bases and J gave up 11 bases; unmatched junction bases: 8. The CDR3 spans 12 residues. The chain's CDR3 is CASSGQGPGAFF. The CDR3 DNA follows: TGTGCCAGCAGCGGACAGGGCCCCGGGGCTTTCTTT. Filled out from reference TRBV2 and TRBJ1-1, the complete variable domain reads EPEVTQTPSHQVTQMGQEVILRCVPISNHLYFYWYRQILGQKVEFLVSFYNNEISEKSEIFDDQFSVERPDGSNFTLKIRSTKLEDSAMYFCASSGQGPGAFFGQGTRLTVV.

The DNA of the CDR3 is TGTGCCAGTCAGGAGGACAGGGGCATACCATCTGGAAACACCATATATTTT. It codes for CASQEDRGIPSGNTIYF. V is TRBV19 and J is TRBJ1-3; 9 bases map to TRBD1. Germline V gives CDR1 LNHDA, CDR2 SQIVND (reference sequence). V trimming: 8 bases; J trimming: 1 base; junction bases outside the gene matches: 12. This CDR3 comprises 17 residues. The full variable domain, in which reference TRBV19 and TRBJ1-3 provide the parts outside the CDR3, is DGGITQSPKYLFRKEGQNVTLSCEQNLNHDAMYWYRQDPGQGLRLIYYSQIVNDFQKGDIAEGYSVSREKKESFPLTVTSAQKNPTAFYLCASQEDRGIPSGNTIYFGEGSWLTVV.

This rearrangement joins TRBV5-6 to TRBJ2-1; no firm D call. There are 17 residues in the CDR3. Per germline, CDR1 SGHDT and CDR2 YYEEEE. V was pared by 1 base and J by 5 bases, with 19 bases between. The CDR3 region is CASSLLGSSDVHNEQFF. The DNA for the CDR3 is TGTGCCAGCAGCTTGCTAGGTAGTAGTGATGTTCACAATGAGCAGTTCTTC.

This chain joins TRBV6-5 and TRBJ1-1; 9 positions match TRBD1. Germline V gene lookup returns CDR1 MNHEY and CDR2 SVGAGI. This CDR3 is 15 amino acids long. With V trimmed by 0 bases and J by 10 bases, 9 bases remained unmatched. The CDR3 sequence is CASSYSWGQGLGAFF. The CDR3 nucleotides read TGTGCCAGCAGTTACTCGTGGGGACAGGGTTTAGGAGCTTTCTTT.

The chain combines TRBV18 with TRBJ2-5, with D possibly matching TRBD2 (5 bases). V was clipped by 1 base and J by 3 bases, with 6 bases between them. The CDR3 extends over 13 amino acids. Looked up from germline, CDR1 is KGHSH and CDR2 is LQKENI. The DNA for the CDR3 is TGTGCCAGCTCACCACGGGAGAAAGAGACCCAGTACTTC. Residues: CASSPREKETQYF.

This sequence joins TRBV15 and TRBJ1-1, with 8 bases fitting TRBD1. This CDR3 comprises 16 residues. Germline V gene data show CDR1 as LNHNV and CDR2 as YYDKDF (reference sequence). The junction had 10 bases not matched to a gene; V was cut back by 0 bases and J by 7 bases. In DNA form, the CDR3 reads TGTGCCACCAGCAGAGAAGCACGGACAGGGCCCCTTGAAGCTTTCTTT. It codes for CATSREARTGPLEAFF.

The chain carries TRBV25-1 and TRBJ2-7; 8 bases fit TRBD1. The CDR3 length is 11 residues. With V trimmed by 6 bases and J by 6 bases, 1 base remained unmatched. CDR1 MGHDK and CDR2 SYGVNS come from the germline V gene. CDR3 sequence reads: CASRTGVEQYF. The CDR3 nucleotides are TGTGCCAGCAGGACAGGGGTCGAGCAGTACTTC.

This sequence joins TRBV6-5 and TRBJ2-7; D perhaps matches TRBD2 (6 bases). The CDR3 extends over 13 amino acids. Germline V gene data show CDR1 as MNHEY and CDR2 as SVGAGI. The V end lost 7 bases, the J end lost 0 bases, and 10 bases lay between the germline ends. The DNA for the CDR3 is TGTGCCAGCACCTTCGGGGGCTCCTACGAGCAGTACTTC. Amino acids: CASTFGGSYEQYF.

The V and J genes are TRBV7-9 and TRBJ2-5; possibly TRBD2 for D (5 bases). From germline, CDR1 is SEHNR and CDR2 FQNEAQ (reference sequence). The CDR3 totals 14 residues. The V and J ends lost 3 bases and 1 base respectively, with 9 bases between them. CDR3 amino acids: CASSLPGTQETQYF. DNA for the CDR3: TGTGCCAGCAGCTTGCCGGGAACCCAAGAGACCCAGTACTTC.

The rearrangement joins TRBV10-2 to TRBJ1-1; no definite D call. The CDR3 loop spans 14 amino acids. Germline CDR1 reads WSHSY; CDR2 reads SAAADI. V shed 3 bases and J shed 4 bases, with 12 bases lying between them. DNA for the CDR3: TGCGCCAGCAGTGAACGAGCGGATGGCACTGAAGCTTTCTTT. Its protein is CASSERADGTEAFF.

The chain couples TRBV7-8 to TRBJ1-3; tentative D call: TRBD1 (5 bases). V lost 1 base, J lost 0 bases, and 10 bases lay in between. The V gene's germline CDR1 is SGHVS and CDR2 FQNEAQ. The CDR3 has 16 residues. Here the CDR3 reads CASSLVKGVSGNTIYF. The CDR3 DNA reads TGTGCCAGCAGCTTAGTTAAAGGGGTCTCTGGAAACACCATATATTTT. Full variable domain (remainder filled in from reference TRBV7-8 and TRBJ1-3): GAGVSQSPRYKVAKRGQDVALRCDPISGHVSLFWYQQALGQGPEFLTYFQNEAQLDKSGLPSDRFFAERPEGSVSTLKIQRTQQEDSAVYLCASSLVKGVSGNTIYFGEGSWLTVV.

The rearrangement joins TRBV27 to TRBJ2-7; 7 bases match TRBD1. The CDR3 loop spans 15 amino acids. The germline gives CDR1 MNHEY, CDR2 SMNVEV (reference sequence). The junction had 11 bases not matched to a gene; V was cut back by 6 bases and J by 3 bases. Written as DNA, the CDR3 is TGTGCCAGCAGCCCGACAGGGACACTTAACTACGAGCAGTACTTC. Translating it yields CASSPTGTLNYEQYF.

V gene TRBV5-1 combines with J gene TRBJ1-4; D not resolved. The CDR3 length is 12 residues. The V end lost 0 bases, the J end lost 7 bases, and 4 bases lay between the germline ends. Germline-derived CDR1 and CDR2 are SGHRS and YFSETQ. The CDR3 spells CASSLESEKLFF. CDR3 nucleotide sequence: TGCGCCAGCAGCTTGGAGAGTGAAAAACTGTTTTTT.

The CDR3 loop is CASSFGQGEVSNSPLHF. The CDR3 region has the DNA TGCGCCAGCAGCTTCGGTCAGGGGGAGGTTTCGAATTCACCCCTCCACTTT. This rearrangement joins TRBV5-1 to TRBJ1-6; 7 bases fit TRBD1. CDR3 length equals 17 residues. Germline CDR1 is SGHRS and CDR2 is YFSETQ. Unmatched junction bases numbered 12, after V lost 2 bases and J lost 7 bases.